This T cell receptor beta chain was identified in a study of cytomegalovirus exposure and HLA in healthy donors. In regard to this clone: What it binds is not known.

The PCR had 60 Vbeta and 13 Jbeta primers. Repertoires were generated with immunoSEQ multiplex PCR, while TCRdb's copy carries only in-frame clones and drops some. Of around 170,000 clones in the sample, 65% to 80% were seen once. Study outcomes and limitations: There were over 150 TCR beta chains listed as cytomegalovirus-associated. A later analysis showed TCR association rates differing by HLA locus, peaking at DRB1 and lowest at HLA-C. Most likely, a cluster of highly shared sequence variants arose as a sequencing artifact. Later analysis identified a missense DCLRE1C variant that was linked to TCR beta V- and J-gene trimming.

The length of the CDR3 is 17 residues. The germline gives CDR1 LNHNV, CDR2 YYDKDF (reference sequence). V shed 0 bases, J shed 5 bases, and the junction held 7 bases outside the gene matches. The specimen was PBMCs. The chain links TRBV15 to TRBJ2-5, with 12 bases aligning to TRBD2. The sequence was collected from a woman aged 40 to 50 in good health and CMV-seropositive. The CDR3 nucleotides are TGTGCCACCAGCAGAGAGCTAGCGGGGGGGCCTCTTGAGACCCAGTACTTC. This translates into CATSRELAGGPLETQYF.